This TCR beta chain was captured by sequencing in a study of T cells in Graves' hyperthyroidism and ophthalmopathy. Germline CDR1 reads SGHTS; CDR2 reads YDEGEE. The CDR3 has 17 amino acids. V shed 5 bases and J 0 bases; nucleotides not matched to a gene: 13. Authors of the study amplified TCR beta CDR3 regions from RNA transcripts. The HTBI set primed first-round TCR CDR3 RT-PCR. In TCRdb, the multiplex PCR reads were re-called with MiXCR into one record per CDR3 protein. The table has roughly 800,000 distinct CDR3 sequences, about 38% seen once; the top ten hold 7% to 10%. This rearrangement joins TRBV5-8 to TRBJ1-1; the match to TRBD1 covers 7 bases. The clonotype comes from a man aged 18-30 years with Graves' hyperthyroidism. The sequenced material came from blood. Written as DNA, the CDR3 is TGTGCCAGCAGACCCGCTGGGACAGAACTAATGAACACTGAAGCTTTCTTT. Protein: CASRPAGTELMNTEAFF.